This T cell receptor beta chain was sequenced in a study of lymphopenia after photon versus proton radiotherapy. CDR3 length equals 14 residues. Germline-derived CDR1 and CDR2 are SNHLY and FYNNEI. V lost 4 bases to trimming and J lost 2 bases; unmatched junction nucleotides: 4. A word on this clone: The antigen remains undetermined.

Findings and caveats of the study: Authors raise, but do not show, better survival with proton therapy. Proton therapy kept repertoires fairly stable, unlike photons, which gained effector/memory cells. Post-nadir TCR diversity decline inversely tracked overall survival among those who died. Post-nadir diversity loss with photons came from oligoclonal expansion, particularly CD8+ Temra cells.

Measured with immunoSEQ multiplex PCR; TCRdb has only the in-frame clones, and not every one. The table records tens of thousands of clones, over 80% of them present only once. This specimen consisted of peripheral blood, obtained from a patient treated with proton-based radiotherapy. This chain uses TRBV2 with TRBJ1-2, with 7 bases that match TRBD1. The clonotype comes from a woman between 70 and 85 years old with pancreatic cancer. This CDR3 is CASSGDSMNYGYTF. The CDR3 region has the DNA TGTGCCAGCAGTGGGGACAGTATGAACTATGGCTACACCTTC.